The rows below give T cell receptor beta chains drawn from one sample of a study of radiation and T cells in renal cell carcinoma. TCRdb keeps only in-frame clones here, not all; method: immunoSEQ multiplex PCR. The table has approximately 150,000 clones, around 88% seen once; the top ten hold about 17%. The specimen comprised blood, sampled from a patient whose treatment included radiotherapy and nephrectomy. All receptors derive from a woman in her forties or fifties with renal cell carcinoma. The CDR3 runs from the conserved cysteine through the conserved F or W. A D gene is named only where the DNA matches it firmly. Clone size is shown for a subset of rows, as once, few, many or a class of expanded clone.

- TRBD2 TRBJ2-5 TRBV25-1 14 CASRGAGGSETQYF TGTGCCAGCCGAGGTGCGGGAGGGTCAGAGACCCAGTACTTC
once - TRBJ2-7 TRBV9 13 CASSVEAGYEQYF TGTGCCAGCAGCGTAGAAGCGGGCTACGAGCAGTACTTC
- - TRBJ2-6 TRBV7-8 15 CASSLGFTGANVLTF TGTGCCAGCAGCTTAGGGTTCACTGGGGCCAACGTCCTGACTTTC
- - TRBJ2-2 TRBV9 16 CASSVVIAGNTGELFF TGTGCCAGCAGCGTAGTGATAGCCGGGAACACCGGGGAGCTGTTTTTT
- - TRBJ2-7 TRBV5-5 13 CASSLDRVYEQYF TGTGCCAGCAGCTTGGACAGAGTGTACGAGCAGTACTTC
once TRBD1 TRBJ2-7 TRBV5-1 15 CASSPGTGTGWEQYF TGCGCCAGCAGTCCGGGAACCGGGACAGGGTGGGAGCAGTACTTC
- TRBD1 TRBJ1-4 TRBV19 15 CASRGSGTGAEKLFF TGTGCCAGTAGAGGCTCCGGGACAGGGGCTGAAAAACTGTTTTTT
- TRBD1 TRBJ1-1 TRBV4-3 16 CASSQSEDRGGPEAFF TGCGCCAGCAGCCAGTCCGAGGACAGGGGGGGACCTGAAGCTTTCTTT
- - TRBJ2-4 TRBV27 14 CASSPRQSKNIQYF TGTGCCAGCAGCCCCCGACAATCCAAAAACATTCAGTACTTC
- TRBD1 TRBJ1-2 TRBV28 13 CASSSGQVYGYTF TGTGCCAGCAGTAGTGGACAGGTCTATGGCTACACCTTC
- - TRBJ2-7 TRBV27 14 CASSFYGAANEQYF TGTGCCAGCAGTTTTTATGGGGCGGCCAACGAGCAGTACTTC
- - TRBJ2-5 TRBV7-2 14 CASGKTTGEGTQYF TGTGCCAGCGGCAAGACGACAGGGGAGGGGACCCAGTACTTC
- - TRBJ1-3 TRBV29-1 14 CSVAPGAGGNTIYF TGCAGCGTTGCTCCAGGGGCGGGGGGAAACACCATATATTTT
many - TRBJ2-7 TRBV28 13 CASSSPTWYEQYF TGTGCCAGCAGTTCCCCGACTTGGTACGAGCAGTACTTC
- - TRBJ2-2 TRBV18 16 CASSPQQAANTGELFF TGTGCCAGCTCACCACAACAGGCAGCGAACACCGGGGAGCTGTTTTTT
- TRBD1 TRBJ1-4 TRBV9 15 CASSVGTVLREKLFF TGTGCCAGCAGCGTCGGGACAGTTCTTAGGGAAAAACTGTTTTTT
- TRBD1 TRBJ1-1 TRBV6-5 14 CASSYSTGMNGAFF TGTGCCAGCAGTTACTCGACAGGGATGAATGGGGCTTTCTTT
- - TRBJ2-1 TRBV7-2 16 CASSQLARVSYNEQFF TGTGCCAGCAGCCAATTAGCGAGGGTCTCCTACAATGAGCAGTTCTTC
- - TRBJ2-3 TRBV28 14 CASRAVDRADTQYF TGTGCCAGCAGGGCGGTGGATCGAGCGGATACGCAGTATTTT
- - TRBJ2-7 TRBV5-1 12 CASSSRDNEQYF TGCGCCAGCAGCTCGCGGGATAACGAGCAGTACTTC
once TRBD1 TRBJ1-2 TRBV19 15 CASSIHSQRQGSYTF TGTGCCAGTAGTATTCACTCACAACGACAGGGCTCATACACCTTC
once TRBD1 TRBJ2-6 TRBV5-8 17 CASSDRDRGPGANVLTF TGTGCCAGCAGCGACCGGGACAGGGGGCCTGGGGCCAACGTCCTGACTTTC
- - TRBJ1-2 TRBV2 13 CASSVERDAGYTF TGTGCCAGCAGTGTTGAAAGGGATGCAGGCTACACCTTC
- TRBD1 TRBJ2-1 TRBV19 15 CASSFTPGQGDEQFF TGTGCCAGTAGTTTCACCCCGGGACAGGGCGATGAGCAGTTCTTC
- - TRBJ1-1 TRBV5-1 15 CASSLVGGRGTEAFF TGCGCCAGCAGCTTGGTCGGGGGGCGCGGCACTGAAGCTTTCTTT
- TRBD1 TRBJ1-1 TRBV2 14 CASRRGQGGTEAFF TGTGCCAGCAGGAGGGGACAGGGAGGCACTGAAGCTTTCTTT
few TRBD2 TRBJ2-1 TRBV4-1 15 CASSHEGLAESEQFF TGCGCCAGCAGCCACGAGGGACTAGCGGAGTCCGAGCAGTTCTTC
- - TRBJ1-4 TRBV4-3 20 CASRNQDIGRPEIKGEKLFF TGCGCCAGCAGAAACCAAGATATTGGACGGCCCGAGATAAAAGGTGAAAAACTGTTTTTT
- - TRBJ2-3 TRBV5-1 16 CASSPQGPTHGDTQYF TGCGCCAGCAGCCCGCAGGGCCCCACACACGGAGATACGCAGTATTTT
- - TRBJ2-3 TRBV5-4 12 CASSLGGDTQYF TGTGCCAGCAGCTTAGGCGGAGATACGCAGTATTTT
- - TRBJ1-4 TRBV6-5 13 CASSDSYNEKLFF TGTGCCAGCAGTGACAGTTATAATGAAAAACTGTTTTTT
- TRBD2 TRBJ2-3 TRBV7-2 16 CASSPIAGGPPDTQYF TGTGCCAGCTCTCCCATAGCGGGAGGGCCGCCAGATACGCAGTATTTT
- - TRBJ2-5 TRBV5-4 13 CASSTDLEETQYF TGTGCCAGCAGTACGGACTTAGAAGAGACCCAGTACTTC
- TRBD1 TRBJ1-1 TRBV5-5 15 CASSLQGALNTEAFF TGTGCCAGCAGCCTACAGGGGGCCCTGAACACTGAAGCTTTCTTT
once - TRBJ2-3 TRBV14 15 CASGQGRLGTDTQYF TGTGCCAGCGGCCAGGGCCGGTTGGGCACAGATACGCAGTATTTT
- TRBD1 TRBJ2-2 TRBV29-1 14 CSGSSGTGSGELFF TGCAGCGGTTCGTCCGGGACAGGGTCCGGGGAGCTGTTTTTT
- - TRBJ1-2 TRBV7-9 17 CASSLGWTPGRIGGYTF TGTGCCAGCAGCTTAGGCTGGACCCCTGGAAGGATTGGTGGCTACACCTTC
few - TRBJ1-2 TRBV7-2 14 CASSLGTGPYGYTF TGTGCCAGCAGCTTAGGTACAGGGCCTTATGGCTACACCTTC
- - TRBJ1-2 TRBV7-2 14 CASTRGATNYGYTF TGTGCCAGCACTCGGGGCGCCACTAACTATGGCTACACCTTC
- - TRBJ1-5 TRBV19 14 CASSIWTANQPQHF TGTGCCAGTAGTATATGGACAGCAAATCAGCCCCAGCATTTT
- - TRBJ1-1 TRBV21-1 14 CASSPWGPDTEAFF TGTGCCAGCAGCCCCTGGGGACCGGACACTGAAGCTTTCTTT
- - TRBJ2-2 TRBV5-1 15 CASSSRDPNTGELFF TGCGCCAGCAGCTCCCGGGACCCAAATACCGGGGAGCTGTTTTTT
few TRBD1 TRBJ2-7 TRBV5-4 14 CASSLGTGAAEQYF TGTGCCAGCAGCTTAGGGACAGGGGCAGCCGAGCAGTACTTC
- - TRBJ1-2 TRBV27 13 CASSFRGARGYTF TGTGCCAGCAGTTTTCGGGGGGCGCGAGGCTACACCTTC
- - TRBJ2-7 TRBV20-1 11 CSARKGYEQYF TGCAGTGCCCGAAAGGGCTACGAGCAGTACTTC
- - TRBJ2-5 TRBV6-9 14 CASIVGDSQETQYF TGTGCCAGCATAGTTGGAGACTCACAAGAGACCCAGTACTTC
- - TRBJ2-3 TRBV7-2 12 CASSSHADTQYF TGTGCCAGCAGCTCCCACGCAGATACGCAGTATTTT
- - TRBJ1-2 TRBV27 13 CASSFAGTYGYTF TGTGCCAGCAGTTTTGCGGGGACTTATGGCTACACCTTC
- - TRBJ1-2 TRBV11-2 14 CASSGHRPNYGYTF TGTGCCAGCAGCGGACATAGGCCTAACTATGGCTACACCTTC
- TRBD2 TRBJ2-1 TRBV9 19 CASSVGASSGGSSYNEQFF TGTGCCAGCAGCGTAGGGGCAAGTAGCGGGGGATCCTCCTACAATGAGCAGTTCTTC
- TRBD1 TRBJ1-2 TRBV19 15 CASSNRDRGNYGYTF TGTGCCAGTAGTAACCGGGACAGGGGGAACTATGGCTACACCTTC
- - TRBJ1-4 TRBV6-6 14 CASSYLDGNEKLFF TGTGCCAGCAGTTACCTGGACGGTAATGAAAAACTGTTTTTT
- - TRBJ1-3 TRBV30 15 CAWGRQAISGNTIYF TGTGCCTGGGGTAGACAGGCCATCTCTGGAAACACCATATATTTT
- - TRBJ2-3 TRBV10-3 16 CAISDRQGSLADTQYF TGTGCCATCAGTGATCGCCAGGGCTCCCTCGCAGATACGCAGTATTTT
- - TRBJ2-3 TRBV6-1 15 CASSPTSGNTDTQYF TGTGCCAGCAGTCCGACCAGCGGTAACACAGATACGCAGTATTTT